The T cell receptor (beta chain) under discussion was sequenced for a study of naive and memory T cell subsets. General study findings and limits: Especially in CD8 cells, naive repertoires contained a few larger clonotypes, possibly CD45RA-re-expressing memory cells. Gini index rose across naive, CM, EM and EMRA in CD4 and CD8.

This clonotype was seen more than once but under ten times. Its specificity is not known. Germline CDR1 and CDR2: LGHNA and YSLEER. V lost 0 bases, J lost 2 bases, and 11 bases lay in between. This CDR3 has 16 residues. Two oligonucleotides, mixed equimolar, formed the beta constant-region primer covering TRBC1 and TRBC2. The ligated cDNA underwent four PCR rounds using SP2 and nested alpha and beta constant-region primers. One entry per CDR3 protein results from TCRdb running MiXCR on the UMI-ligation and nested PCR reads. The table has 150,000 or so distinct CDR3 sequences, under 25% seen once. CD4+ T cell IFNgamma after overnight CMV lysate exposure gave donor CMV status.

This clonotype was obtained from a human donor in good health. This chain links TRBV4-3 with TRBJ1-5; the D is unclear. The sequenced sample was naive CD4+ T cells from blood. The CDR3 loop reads CASSQEFGYGNQPQHF. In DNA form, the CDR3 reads TGCGCCAGCAGCCAAGAATTTGGGTACGGCAATCAGCCCCAGCATTTT.